Presented here are 23 T cell receptor beta chains from one specimen sequenced in a study of cytomegalovirus exposure and HLA in healthy donors. PCR primers comprised 60 Vbeta and 13 Jbeta primers. The repertoire was sequenced with immunoSEQ multiplex PCR; TCRdb's copy has only in-frame clones and lacks some. The sample includes approximately 220,000 clones, approximately 88% seen only once; the top ten take over 0.65%. The sequenced material came from PBMCs. The origin of the receptors is a boy aged 2-15 years in good health and CMV-seronegative.

The rearrangement joins TRBV6-5 to TRBJ2-5; the D gene is possibly TRBD2 (6 bases). V shed 3 bases and J shed 5 bases, with 13 bases lying between them. Germline lookup yields CDR1 MNHEY and CDR2 SVGAGI. CDR3 size: 14 residues. This CDR3 is CASSYGGSEETQYF. CDR3 DNA: TGTGCCAGCAGTTATGGGGGGTCGGAGGAGACCCAGTACTTC.

This clone occurred a few times. The gene calls are TRBV5-1 and TRBJ2-3; 10 bases are shared with TRBD2. CDR1 is SGHRS, CDR2 YFSETQ, per germline. V shed 2 bases, J shed 2 bases, and the junction held 2 bases outside the gene matches. CDR3 length: 15 residues. The CDR3 loop is CASSFTSGVTDTQYF. Here the CDR3 DNA reads TGCGCCAGCAGCTTCACTAGCGGGGTCACAGATACGCAGTATTTT. The variable domain in full, with the rest retrieved from reference TRBV5-1 and TRBJ2-3, is KAGVTQTPRYLIKTRGQQVTLSCSPISGHRSVSWYQQTPGQGLQFLFEYFSETQRNKGNFPGRFSGRQFSNSRSEMNVSTLELGDSALYLCASSFTSGVTDTQYFGPGTRLTVL.

J is TRBJ2-1 and V is TRBV11-2; 8 nucleotides agree with TRBD2. V was clipped by 0 bases and J by 2 bases; unmatched bases: 0. CDR3 size: 15 residues. Germline V gene data show CDR1 as SGHAT and CDR2 as FQNNGV. This CDR3 is CASSLDGGAYNEQFF. In nucleotides, the CDR3 is TGTGCCAGCAGCTTAGACGGGGGGGCCTACAATGAGCAGTTCTTC.

The V and J genes are TRBV6-5 and TRBJ1-2; TRBD1 might be the D (5 bases). Per germline, CDR1 MNHEY and CDR2 SVGAGI. There are 11 residues in the CDR3. Trimming stripped 7 bases from V and 6 bases from J, with 9 bases between. CDR3 loop: CASTRGDGYTF. For the CDR3, the DNA is TGTGCCAGCACCCGGGGGGATGGCTACACCTTC.

V gene TRBV29-1 combines with J gene TRBJ2-2; 8 bases match TRBD1. The junction had 8 bases not matched to a gene; V was cut back by 6 bases and J by 8 bases. CDR3 length: 13 residues. Germline loops: CDR1 SQVTM, CDR2 ANQGSEA. CDR3 protein: CSVGQGGGGELFF. CDR3 DNA sequence: TGCAGCGTAGGACAGGGAGGAGGTGGGGAGCTGTTTTTT.

The genes are TRBV5-6 and TRBJ2-2; D gene uncertain. The germline V and J ends were trimmed by 0 bases and 8 bases, with 11 bases remaining between them. The CDR3 consists of 14 residues. In germline, CDR1 is SGHDT, CDR2 YYEEEE. The CDR3: CASSLGVLPGELFF. CDR3 coding DNA: TGTGCCAGCAGCTTGGGAGTACTACCGGGGGAGCTGTTTTTT.

This chain uses TRBV2 with TRBJ2-5; D may be TRBD2 (7 bases). Germline V CDR1 and CDR2: SNHLY, FYNNEI. The CDR3 has 14 amino acids. V gave up 2 bases and J gave up 5 bases, with 12 bases separating them. The CDR3 sequence: CASSEWGGPETQYF. For the CDR3, the DNA is TGTGCCAGCAGTGAATGGGGGGGGCCTGAGACCCAGTACTTC.

The chain combines TRBV5-1 with TRBJ1-1, with D maybe TRBD1 (6 bases). Between the trimmed V and J ends, which lost 5 bases and 3 bases, there was a span of 14 bases. CDR3 length: 14 residues. Germline V gene lookup returns CDR1 SGHRS and CDR2 YFSETQ. CDR3 DNA sequence: TGCGCCAGCAGAGCCGATTACAGGGACACTGAAGCTTTCTTT. It is translated as CASRADYRDTEAFF.

The CDR3 reads CASSDGGQGAEQYF. The CDR3 DNA reads as TGTGCCAGCAGCGACGGAGGGCAGGGGGCCGAGCAGTACTTC. The V call is TRBV9, the J call TRBJ2-7; the match to TRBD1 covers 8 bases. There are 14 residues in the CDR3. V was clipped by 3 bases and J by 6 bases; unmatched bases: 8. Germline CDR1 and CDR2: SGDLS and YYNGEE.

The chain recombines TRBV11-2 with TRBJ2-1; D is possibly TRBD1 (6 bases). V shed 7 bases and J shed 0 bases, with 10 bases lying between them. CDR3 size: 14 residues. Per germline, CDR1 SGHAT and CDR2 FQNNGV. CDR3 loop: CASTLTGSYNEQFF. The CDR3 DNA sequence: TGTGCCAGCACCCTGACAGGCTCCTACAATGAGCAGTTCTTC.

The rearrangement joins TRBV7-2 to TRBJ2-1; 8 bases line up with TRBD2. Unmatched junction bases numbered 6, after V lost 6 bases and J lost 2 bases. This CDR3 has 15 residues. Germline V gives CDR1 SGHTA, CDR2 FQGNSA. The CDR3 loop reads CASSRAGDPYNEQFF. In DNA form, the CDR3 reads TGTGCCAGCAGTCGAGCGGGAGACCCCTACAATGAGCAGTTCTTC.

CDR3 protein: CAWKQGGETQYF. CDR3 in DNA: TGTGCCTGGAAACAGGGTGGAGAGACCCAGTACTTC. This chain uses TRBV30 with TRBJ2-5; D might be TRBD1 (6 bases). Germline CDR1 is GTSNPN and CDR2 is SVGIG (reference sequence). Trimming removed 4 bases from V and 4 bases from J, with 10 bases in between. This CDR3 has 12 residues. Drawing the rest from reference TRBV30 and TRBJ2-5, the complete variable domain is SQTIHQWPATLVQPVGSPLSLECTVEGTSNPNLYWYRQAAGRGLQLLFYSVGIGQISSEVPQNLSASRPQDRQFILSSKKLLLSDSGFYLCAWKQGGETQYFGPGTRLLVL.

On this clone: Relative to the germline gene, one junction end is altered; a read error may explain this. V gene TRBV9 combines with J gene TRBJ2-3; no clear D. Germline lookup yields CDR1 SGDLS and CDR2 YYNGEE. This CDR3 region has 11 residues. In DNA form, the CDR3 reads TGTGCCAGCAGCGACACAGATGCGCAGTATTTT. It encodes CASSDTDAQYF.

The chain uses TRBV7-9 and TRBJ1-3, with D maybe TRBD1 (6 bases). From germline, CDR1 is SEHNR and CDR2 FQNEAQ (reference sequence). This CDR3 has 16 residues. V was clipped by 5 bases and J by 1 base, with 15 bases between them. The CDR3 DNA reads as TGTGCCAGCAGCGAGGGCCTCAGGGGTTCTGGAAACACCATATATTTT. This codes for CASSEGLRGSGNTIYF.

This clone was seen a handful of times. The chain employs TRBV6-6 and TRBJ2-2; D might be TRBD2 (6 bases). V lost 0 bases to trimming and J lost 3 bases, with 8 bases between them. Germline CDR1 is MNHNY and CDR2 is SVGAGI (reference sequence). This CDR3 is built from 15 residues. The CDR3, as DNA: TGTGCCAGCAGTTACTCCGGAGGGGACACCGGGGAGCTGTTTTTT. Protein: CASSYSGGDTGELFF.

J is TRBJ2-7 and V is TRBV30, with D possibly TRBD2 on 6 matching bases. The germline CDR1 and CDR2 sequences are GTSNPN and SVGIG (reference sequence). This CDR3 is built from 14 residues. V was cut by 2 bases and J by 0 bases, with 11 bases left in between. The CDR3 here is CAWSLDYLSYEQYF. In DNA, the CDR3 is TGTGCCTGGAGTTTGGACTATCTCTCCTACGAGCAGTACTTC.

This chain joins TRBV2 and TRBJ2-1, with TRBD1 matching 8 bases. Germline assignment: CDR1 SNHLY and CDR2 FYNNEI. CDR3 length equals 15 residues. Trimming took 4 bases from V and 0 from J; bases not matched to a gene: 2. CDR3 loop: CASSGTGSSYNEQFF. For the CDR3, the DNA is TGTGCCAGCAGTGGGACAGGGAGCTCCTACAATGAGCAGTTCTTC.

This chain connects TRBV13 to TRBJ2-1, with 8 bases that match TRBD2. The V gene's germline CDR1 is PRHDT and CDR2 FYEKMQ (reference sequence). Unmatched junction bases numbered 8, after V lost 4 bases and J lost 12 bases. The CDR3 has 13 amino acids. CDR3 coding DNA: TGTGCCAGCAGCTCAGGCGCGGGGGGCCGGCAGTTCTTC. It is translated as CASSSGAGGRQFF.

The chain combines TRBV6-5 with TRBJ2-1; TRBD2 aligns across 12 bases. Germline values: CDR1 MNHEY, CDR2 SVGAGI. CDR3 length: 15 amino acids. V was pared by 5 bases and J by 8 bases, with 7 bases of the junction left unmatched. CDR3 bases: TGTGCCAGCAGTCCCGGACTAGCGGGGCGCTATGAGCAGTTCTTC. It encodes CASSPGLAGRYEQFF.

This chain connects TRBV6-4 to TRBJ2-7; D perhaps matches TRBD2 (6 bases). The CDR3 sequence is 14 residues long. The germline V gene has CDR1 MRHNA and CDR2 SNTAGT. Trimming left V 2 bases short and J 1 base short, with 9 bases between. This CDR3 reads CASSDGGTSYEQYF. In nucleotides, the CDR3 is TGTGCCAGCAGTGACGGCGGGACGTCCTACGAGCAGTACTTC.

The chain joins TRBV7-8 to TRBJ1-1; 8 nucleotides match TRBD1. The germline V gene has CDR1 SGHVS and CDR2 FQNEAQ. The V and J ends lost 1 base and 4 bases, in that order; junction bases with no gene match: 5. This CDR3 contains 15 residues. CDR3 nucleotides: TGTGCCAGCAGCTTAGAGCCAGGGGGCGTCACTGAAGCTTTCTTT. It translates to CASSLEPGGVTEAFF.

The V gene is TRBV7-2, the J gene TRBJ1-4; 8 nucleotides line up with TRBD1. This CDR3 region has 14 residues. Trimming took 3 bases from V and 6 from J; bases not matched to a gene: 3. Germline V gene data show CDR1 as SGHTA and CDR2 as FQGNSA. The CDR3 spells CASSFTGGDEKLFF. In DNA form, the CDR3 reads TGTGCCAGCAGCTTTACAGGGGGGGATGAAAAACTGTTTTTT.

The CDR3 here is CASSASSGANVLTF. CDR3 DNA sequence: TGTGCCAGCAGCGCCAGCTCTGGGGCCAACGTCCTGACTTTC. This sequence joins TRBV9 and TRBJ2-6; no firm D call. The CDR3 totals 14 residues. V shed 3 bases and J shed 0 bases, with 4 bases lying between them. In germline, CDR1 is SGDLS, CDR2 YYNGEE.